A selection of T cell receptor beta chains follows, all from one sample in a study of blood T cell repertoires in COVID-19. The method was immunoSEQ multiplex PCR; TCRdb's version includes in-frame clones alone and lacks a portion of them. The top ten clones hold about 6.8% of a sample with some 110,000 clones, roughly 80% of them seen once. Input material: peripheral blood. The receptors come from a man in his 70s with acute or convalescent COVID-19. The CDR3 runs from the conserved cysteine through the conserved F or W.

J gene,V gene,CDR3 protein
TRBJ1-5,TRBV7-2,CASSPTPEVPQHF
TRBJ1-2,TRBV7-3,CASSTGQGYGYTF
TRBJ1-2,TRBV28,CASISTAFYGYTF
TRBJ2-7,TRBV9,CASSVEGEKSEQYF
TRBJ2-7,TRBV4-3,CASSQRQGAYEQYF
TRBJ1-4,TRBV18,CASSLPGQGLIGKLFF
TRBJ2-2,TRBV29-1,CSVVAQMNTGELFF
TRBJ2-1,TRBV19,CASVPRDRLHNEQFF
TRBJ2-1,TRBV2,CASGTLTGSDEQFF
TRBJ2-4,TRBV5-1,CASSSGLAENIQYF
TRBJ2-4,TRBV19,CASSIGYPTSIAKNIQYF
TRBJ2-5,TRBV19,CASSTTGTALETQYF
TRBJ1-5,TRBV28,CASYRPDQPQHF
TRBJ2-4,TRBV5-1,CASSLRLAKNIQYF
TRBJ2-2,TRBV6-6,CASSWSTGELFF
TRBJ2-5,TRBV5-1,CASSFNSGGETQYF
TRBJ1-1,TRBV9,CASSTRHSPLEAFF
TRBJ1-4,TRBV5-1,CASSPRGTTNEKLFF
TRBJ2-7,TRBV7-2,CASSSKPSYEQYF
TRBJ1-2,TRBV19,CASSIKGGSNYGYTF
TRBJ2-3,TRBV3-1/TRBV3-2,CASSQAPSVVTDTQYF
TRBJ2-1,TRBV27,CATQGFLDGHEQFF
TRBJ2-3,TRBV4-3,CASSQTPGQGSDTQYF
TRBJ2-1,TRBV5-8,CASRGSQVASPLSYNEQFF
TRBJ2-3,TRBV27,CASSSLVRTDTQYF
TRBJ2-1,TRBV19,CASSSGTSGGSYNEQFF
TRBJ2-6,TRBV19,CASTRVPGQMFSGANVLTF
TRBJ1-1,TRBV28,CASSSTGTGVGTEAFF
TRBJ2-7,TRBV28,CASRGVVSAGGLSYEQYF
TRBJ1-2,TRBV4-2,CASSQELYGYTF
TRBJ2-5,TRBV5-5,CASSLSVRTAQETQYF
TRBJ2-7,TRBV11-2,CASSQSRDRGLPYEQYF
TRBJ2-5,TRBV28,CASSLVWGVGETQYF
TRBJ2-7,TRBV9,CASSAGTSGYEQYF
TRBJ1-2,TRBV19,CASSPRDRGNYGYTF
TRBJ1-4,TRBV25-1,CASSLQGPEKLFF
TRBJ2-3,TRBV6-5,CASSYSRTFDTQYF
TRBJ2-4,TRBV19,CASRGGRLQVRSKNIQYF
TRBJ1-4,TRBV4-1,CASSQAPPRGSGTNEKLFF
TRBJ2-3,TRBV6-5,CASKKPGGSDTQYF
TRBJ2-1,TRBV2,CADRASPGDEQFF
TRBJ2-1,TRBV7-2,CASSLNWKGRGVNEQFF
TRBJ2-2,TRBV19,CASTPGTRRAGELFF
TRBJ1-1,TRBV7-6,CASSFPDRAHISEAFF
TRBJ1-3,TRBV7-8,CASSLARGNSGNTIYF
TRBJ1-3,TRBV30,CAWSVQGASTTRNTIYF
TRBJ1-2,TRBV10-1,CASSEGRGNYGYTF